The present entry profiles one T cell receptor (beta chain) with its context. The PCR contained 60 Vbeta and 13 Jbeta primers. Assay: immunoSEQ multiplex PCR; the TCRdb copy retains only in-frame clones and omits some. The sample comprises 150,000 to 200,000 clones, over 75% of which are singletons, and approximately 2.4% rests with the top ten. These data belong to a study of cytomegalovirus exposure and HLA in healthy donors. Study at large: Falling in the Caucasian-associated ancestry cluster were 81% of 350 to 400 genotyped donors.

CDR3 length: 12 amino acids. CDR1 and CDR2 (germline): LGHNT, FRNRAP. Trimming removed 9 bases from V and 5 bases from J, with 13 bases in between. The sample was PBMCs. V gene TRBV12-5 combines with J gene TRBJ1-1; TRBD1 might be the D (6 bases). The sequence was collected from a woman aged 50 to 65 in good health and CMV-seronegative. The CDR3 coding sequence is TGTGCTAGCCAACAGGGAGGGACTGAAGCTTTCTTT. This codes for CASQQGGTEAFF. Combining the CDR3 with reference TRBV12-5 and TRBJ1-1 gives the whole variable domain DARVTQTPRHKVTEMGQEVTMRCQPILGHNTVFWYRQTMMQGLELLAYFRNRAPLDDSGMPKDRFSAEMPDATLATLKIQPSEPRDSAVYFCASQQGGTEAFFGQGTRLTVV.